The 2 T cell receptor beta chains reported below all come from one sample, sequenced in a study of T-cell reconstitution after alpha-beta-depleted transplantation in children. Unique molecular identifiers were incorporated into the prepared TCRbeta library. TCRdb reprocessed the PCR reads via MiXCR and lists one record per CDR3 protein. This table holds roughly 180,000 distinct CDR3 sequences, over 8.5% found once. Sequencing was performed on PBMCs, taken before TCRalphabeta/CD19-depleted stem cell transplant. These receptors were obtained from a boy younger than 10 with acute myeloid leukemia, due to receive a stem cell transplant.

This clonotype was seen many times. This chain connects TRBV27 to TRBJ2-3; D gene unclear. V was cut by 3 bases and J by 0 bases, with 7 bases left in between. This CDR3 comprises 14 residues. The germline CDR1 and CDR2 sequences are MNHEY and SMNVEV (reference sequence). This chain's CDR3 is CASSFASSTDTQYF. The DNA of the CDR3 is TGTGCCAGCAGTTTCGCCAGCAGCACAGATACGCAGTATTTT.

At least ten counts were recorded for this clonotype. The rearrangement uses TRBV7-9 and TRBJ2-7; D gene unclear. V lost 1 base and J 3 bases, leaving 7 bases between the germline ends. This CDR3 contains 13 residues. Germline assignment: CDR1 SEHNR and CDR2 FQNEAQ (reference sequence). The CDR3 DNA reads as TGTGCCAGCAGCTTAGGGGCGCTCTACGAGCAGTACTTC. Translation: CASSLGALYEQYF. Together with reference TRBV7-9 and TRBJ2-7, the CDR3 gives the full variable domain: DTGVSQNPRHKITKRGQNVTFRCDPISEHNRLYWYRQTLGQGPEFLTYFQNEAQLEKSRLLSDRFSAERPKGSFSTLEIQRTEQGDSAMYLCASSLGALYEQYFGPGTRLTVT.